This T cell receptor (beta chain) was recorded in a study of CD8+CD57+ T cells in acquired aplastic anemia. Study-level information: On average, sorted CD4+ and CD8+ cells gave 3.2 ug of DNA.

Trimming shortened V by 10 bases and J by 0 bases, and 19 bases separated the two germline ends. The CDR3 consists of 15 residues. From germline, CDR1 is ENHRY and CDR2 SYGVKD. The count of this clonotype is one. The template used for profiling TCR beta VDJ and CDR3 was genomic DNA. Using its own MiXCR run on the reads, TCRdb lists one record per CDR3 protein. The data show under 150,000 distinct CDR3 sequences, around 41% seen once. This rearrangement joins TRBV10-3 to TRBJ2-7; TRBD1 might be the D (6 bases). This clonotype was sampled from a human donor in good health, serving as a control. Specimen: sorted CD4+, CD8+, or CD8+CD57+ T cells (not recorded which) from PBMCs. The CDR3 loop reads CASGEGQLSSYEQYF. The CDR3 DNA is TGTGCCAGCGGTGAAGGACAGCTTAGCTCCTACGAGCAGTACTTC.